This T cell receptor beta chain stems from a study of long-term antiretroviral therapy in people with HIV. Broader study findings: In the period from the mid-2000s to the late 2010s, blood was collected, possibly under older ART regimens. CDR3 lengths in HIV samples spanned a narrower range than controls.

This clone was counted between two and nine times. Its antigen is not known. The authors ran the immunoSEQ assay, v3.0, at survey level. Generated by immunoSEQ multiplex PCR, the TCRdb table keeps only in-frame clones and is missing some. This table has about 20,000 clones, approximately 81% appearing once. The sequencing here drew on unsorted PBMCs, taken 0.6 years after starting antiretroviral therapy. The TCR comes from a woman younger than 30 with HIV.

The CDR3, as DNA: TGTGCCAGCAGTTTTGGAGGGACCTACGAGCAGTACTTC. Translating it yields CASSFGGTYEQYF. The chain joins TRBV27 to TRBJ2-7; TRBD2 is a possible D gene (6 bases). Germline CDR1 reads MNHEY; CDR2 reads SMNVEV (reference sequence). The CDR3 totals 13 residues. Trimming took 3 bases from V and 2 from J, leaving 8 bases between them.